A selection of T cell receptor beta chains follows, all from one sample in a study of T-cell memory formation after mild COVID-19. Using its own MiXCR run on the 5' RACE reads, TCRdb lists one record per CDR3 protein. The top ten hold roughly 2.1% of the sample, which has about 140,000 distinct CDR3 sequences, over 6% seen once. Input material: PBMCs or a T cell subset sorted from them (not recorded which). These receptors all stem from an adult woman who had mild COVID-19 (a few samples of this study predate the infection). Cell type and time point are not known. Both conserved end residues are part of each CDR3. A D gene is named only where the DNA matches it firmly. Where a row states a size, it is once, few, many or the class of an expanded clone; other rows omit it.

TRBJ1-1,TRBV29-1,NA,TRBD1,TGCAGCGTTGCGGGACAGCAGAACACTGAAGCTTTCTTT,CSVAGQQNTEAFF
TRBJ2-7,TRBV27,few,NA,TGTGCCAGCAGTCCACCAAAGCGGCTCGAGCAGTACTTC,CASSPPKRLEQYF
TRBJ2-3,TRBV2,few,NA,TGTGCCAGCAGTGATCTAGACGGACCTAGCACAGATACGCAGTATTTT,CASSDLDGPSTDTQYF
TRBJ1-5,TRBV20-1,NA,TRBD1,TGCAGTGCTCCACACCCACAGGGGGCTCGCAATCAGCCCCAGCATTTT,CSAPHPQGARNQPQHF
TRBJ2-3,TRBV5-1,many,NA,TGCGCCAGCAGCTGGAGAACTCCCTTCACAGATACGCAGTATTTT,CASSWRTPFTDTQYF
TRBJ2-5,TRBV7-2,NA,TRBD2,TGTGCCAGCAGCGGCCCGGGACTAAGTACGGAGACCCAGTACTTC,CASSGPGLSTETQYF
TRBJ1-4,TRBV4-1,NA,NA,TGCGCCAGCAGCCAACTGGGACCGATTAATGAAAAACTGTTTTTT,CASSQLGPINEKLFF
TRBJ2-1,TRBV9,many,NA,TGTGCCAGCAGCGTAGATCCGGGACAATACAATGAGCAGTTCTTC,CASSVDPGQYNEQFF
TRBJ1-1,TRBV12-3/TRBV12-4,many,NA,TGTGCCAGCAGTTTCGGGCGAACCACTGAATTGGCTTTCTTT,CASSFGRTTELAFF
TRBJ2-7,TRBV7-9,few,NA,TGTGCCAGCAGCTTAGCGGGCAGATCCTACGAGCAGTACTTC,CASSLAGRSYEQYF
TRBJ2-7,TRBV7-3,few,NA,TGTGCCAGCAGCCATGGGGGAACAGGCTACGAGCAGTACTTC,CASSHGGTGYEQYF
TRBJ2-3,TRBV5-1,NA,TRBD2,TGCGCCAGCAGCCCGACAGCGGGGGCTCTCACAGATACGCAGTATTTT,CASSPTAGALTDTQYF
TRBJ2-7,TRBV13,NA,NA,TGTGCCAGCAGCCTCCGCCCCTCCTACGAGCAGTACTTC,CASSLRPSYEQYF
TRBJ2-7,TRBV9,many,NA,TGTGCCAGCAGCGTAGGTGCTTCCTACGAGCAGTACTTC,CASSVGASYEQYF
TRBJ2-1,TRBV10-3,NA,TRBD2,TGTGCCACCATAGCGGGAGAGAATGAGCAGTTCTTC,CATIAGENEQFF
TRBJ2-1,TRBV18,many,TRBD1,TGTGCCAGCTCACCCCGGGACAGGTATAGCTCCTACAATGAGCAGTTCTTC,CASSPRDRYSSYNEQFF
TRBJ2-7,TRBV19,few,NA,TGTGCCAGTAGTATCGGCTACTACTACGAGCAGTACTTC,CASSIGYYYEQYF
TRBJ2-1,TRBV7-9,NA,TRBD2,TGTGCCAGCAGCTCCGCTCAATTGCGGGGGGGTTTACTCTCCTACAATGAGCAGTTCTTC,CASSSAQLRGGLLSYNEQFF
TRBJ2-3,TRBV5-6,many,TRBD1,TGTGCCAGCAGCTTGTATGCACAGGGGAGCACAGATACGCAGTATTTT,CASSLYAQGSTDTQYF
TRBJ1-4,TRBV19,few,TRBD1,TGTGCCAGTAGTATCCGGGACAGGGGACCCGGGAAACTGTTTTTT,CASSIRDRGPGKLFF
TRBJ1-1,TRBV4-2,NA,NA,TGTGCCAGCAGCCAAGAGGGGGACCTCGAAGCTTTCTTT,CASSQEGDLEAFF
TRBJ2-2,TRBV5-1,many,NA,TGCGCCAGCAGCTTGGAGGCCGGCTGGGGGTCGAACACCGGGGAGCTGTTTTTT,CASSLEAGWGSNTGELFF
TRBJ1-3,TRBV6-5,many,NA,TGTGCCAGCAGACGGACGGGAAACTCTGGAAACACCATATATTTT,CASRRTGNSGNTIYF
TRBJ2-3,TRBV5-5,NA,NA,TGTGCCAGCAGCTTCACCAGCCTCGGGACAGATACGCAGTATTTT,CASSFTSLGTDTQYF
TRBJ2-5,TRBV2,many,NA,TGTGCCAGCAGTGTGCTGGAAGGGAGCCAAGAGACCCAGTACTTC,CASSVLEGSQETQYF
TRBJ1-5,TRBV12-3/TRBV12-4,few,TRBD1,TGTGCCAGCAGGCCAGGGACAGGGGGTAGCAATCAGCCCCAGCATTTT,CASRPGTGGSNQPQHF
TRBJ1-3,TRBV11-3,many,NA,TGTGCCAGCAGCCCCAATTCCGGAAACACCATATATTTT,CASSPNSGNTIYF
TRBJ1-1,TRBV29-1,NA,NA,TGCAGCGTTGTGAGACCTCCGGGTGAAGCTTTCTTT,CSVVRPPGEAFF
TRBJ1-1,TRBV5-1,NA,NA,TGCGCCAGCAGCCCGGATCTCGCATCTCAAAACACTGAAGCTTTCTTT,CASSPDLASQNTEAFF
TRBJ2-3,TRBV20-1,NA,TRBD2,TGCAGTGCTAGGGGCGGGCTAGCGGGGGGGACTAGCACAGATACGCAGTATTTT,CSARGGLAGGTSTDTQYF
TRBJ2-1,TRBV10-3,few,TRBD1,TGTGCCATCAGTGAGTCGACAGGGGGCAATGAGCAGTTCTTC,CAISESTGGNEQFF
TRBJ2-3,TRBV6-5,many,TRBD2,TGTGCCAGCAGGGCTGTGAGCGGGGGGGCAGATACGCAGTATTTT,CASRAVSGGADTQYF
TRBJ2-5,TRBV29-1,many,TRBD1,TGCAGCGTTGAAGGGGCAGGGGGCCACCAAGAGACCCAGTACTTC,CSVEGAGGHQETQYF